A single sample gave rise to the 32 T cell receptor beta chains below, sequenced in a study of T cells in Graves' hyperthyroidism and ophthalmopathy. The TCR beta CDR3 regions underwent amplification using RNA transcripts as the source. HTBI primers were used for first-round RT-PCR of the TCR CDR3. Using its own MiXCR run on the multiplex PCR reads, TCRdb lists one record per CDR3 protein. The table shows hundreds of thousands of distinct CDR3 sequences, with approximately 14% occurring only once. Sequenced input: blood. Receptors were obtained from a young woman with Graves' hyperthyroidism that later progressed to Graves' ophthalmopathy.

Many counts were recorded for this clonotype. The gene calls are TRBV6-5 and TRBJ2-1; 7 nucleotides line up with TRBD1. V lost 2 bases, J lost 4 bases, and 5 bases stayed unmatched. The CDR3 has 15 amino acids. In germline, CDR1 is MNHEY, CDR2 SVGAGI. CDR3 residues: CASSYIQGNYNEQFF. Here the CDR3 DNA reads TGTGCCAGCAGTTACATACAGGGGAATTACAATGAGCAGTTCTTC.

In this sample, this clonotype turned up many times. The chain recombines TRBV12-3 or TRBV12-4 with TRBJ2-7; D not resolved. CDR3 length: 13 amino acids. V shed 3 bases and J shed 1 base, with 7 bases lying between them. CDR3 bases: TGTGCCAGCAGTTTCGGCAGTTCCTACGAGCAGTACTTC. Translation gives CASSFGSSYEQYF.

This clonotype came up many times. The rearrangement joins TRBV11-2 to TRBJ2-2; 10 bases agree with TRBD2. The trim removed 3 bases at V and 2 bases at J, leaving 12 bases unmatched. Looked up from germline, CDR1 is SGHAT and CDR2 is FQNNGV. This CDR3 is 19 amino acids long. The CDR3 loop reads CASSFPGLAVTLNTGELFF. CDR3 DNA sequence: TGTGCCAGCAGCTTCCCCGGACTAGCGGTTACTCTAAACACCGGGGAGCTGTTTTTT. Full variable domain (missing parts from reference TRBV11-2 and TRBJ2-2): EAGVAQSPRYKIIEKRQSVAFWCNPISGHATLYWYQQILGQGPKLLIQFQNNGVVDDSQLPKDRFSAERLKGVDSTLKIQPAKLEDSAVYLCASSFPGLAVTLNTGELFFGEGSRLTVL.

This clonotype was counted ten times or more. This rearrangement joins TRBV7-9 to TRBJ2-7; D is possibly TRBD1 (6 bases). The CDR3 length is 14 residues. V was clipped by 4 bases and J by 1 base, with 11 bases between them. The germline V gene has CDR1 SEHNR and CDR2 FQNEAQ (reference sequence). The CDR3 reads CASSSRTASYEQYF. The CDR3 DNA reads TGTGCCAGCAGCTCCCGGACAGCTTCCTACGAGCAGTACTTC.

V usage is TRBV6-2 or TRBV6-3 and J usage is TRBJ2-3, with 7 bases identical to TRBD2. Trimming at V came to 6 bases and at J to 4 bases, leaving 10 bases not matched to a gene. From germline, CDR1 is MNHEY and CDR2 SVGEGT. There are 15 residues in the CDR3. As DNA, the CDR3 is TGTGCCAGCAGCAGGGTGGGAGGGCCGGCAGATACGCAGTATTTT. As protein: CASSRVGGPADTQYF.

The rearrangement uses TRBV6-2 or TRBV6-3 and TRBJ2-7; D is ambiguous. V gave up 10 bases and J gave up 5 bases, with 15 bases separating them. The length of the CDR3 is 12 residues. The germline V gene encodes CDR1 MNHEY and CDR2 SVGEGT. The CDR3 here is CATASDLDEQYF. As DNA, the CDR3 is TGTGCCACCGCCAGCGATTTGGACGAGCAGTACTTC.

This chain joins TRBV3-1 and TRBJ2-3; TRBD2 matches 7 bases. V was pared by 4 bases and J by 8 bases, with 6 bases of the junction left unmatched. This CDR3 region has 13 residues. Germline V gives CDR1 LGHDT, CDR2 YNNKEL (reference sequence). CDR3 protein: CASSPELASTQYF. CDR3 DNA: TGTGCCAGCAGCCCCGAACTAGCGAGTACGCAGTATTTT.

The sample holds many counts of this clonotype. This sequence joins TRBV9 and TRBJ1-2, with TRBD1 as a possible D gene (6 bases). Germline V gene data show CDR1 as SGDLS and CDR2 as YYNGEE. The length of the CDR3 is 13 residues. Trimming removed 0 bases from V and 7 bases from J, with 10 bases in between. DNA for the CDR3: TGTGCCAGCAGCGTAGCTCAGGGGTCTGGCTACACCTTC. Its translation: CASSVAQGSGYTF.

This clonotype was found many times. This chain joins TRBV28 and TRBJ2-2; no definite D call. This CDR3 region has 17 residues. The V and J ends lost 3 bases and 0 bases respectively, with 14 bases between them. CDR1 and CDR2 from the germline V gene are MDHEN and SYDVKM. CDR3 DNA sequence: TGTGCCAGCAGTTTGGGTAGTTTTTCATCGAACACCGGGGAGCTGTTTTTT. It yields the protein CASSLGSFSSNTGELFF. The complete variable domain, with remaining parts taken from reference TRBV28 and TRBJ2-2, reads DVKVTQSSRYLVKRTGEKVFLECVQDMDHENMFWYRQDPGLGLRLIYFSYDVKMKEKGDIPEGYSVSREKKERFSLILESASTNQTSMYLCASSLGSFSSNTGELFFGEGSRLTVL.

This clonotype was picked up a small number of times. The rearrangement uses TRBV20-1 and TRBJ2-7, with a possible D match to TRBD2 (6 bases). CDR3 length equals 14 residues. CDR1 is DFQATT, CDR2 SNEGSKA, per germline (reference sequence). The V end lost 4 bases, the J end lost 3 bases, and 16 bases lay between the germline ends. The CDR3 sequence: CSATSTLANYEQYF. The CDR3 DNA reads TGCAGTGCTACCTCCACCCTAGCGAACTACGAGCAGTACTTC.

This clonotype was counted between two and nine times. V usage is TRBV27 and J usage is TRBJ1-3; tentatively, D is TRBD1 (6 bases). Trimming stripped 10 bases from V and 4 bases from J, with 8 bases between. Germline CDR1 MNHEY, CDR2 SMNVEV (reference sequence). This CDR3 is built from 11 residues. The CDR3 protein is CATGAGNTIYF. DNA for the CDR3: TGTGCCACGGGGGCAGGAAACACCATATATTTT.

This clonotype was counted between two and nine times. V is TRBV15 and J is TRBJ2-6, with D possibly matching TRBD2 (6 bases). V gave up 2 bases and J gave up 0 bases, with 20 bases separating them. The CDR3 has 20 residues. CDR1 is LNHNV, CDR2 YYDKDF, per germline (reference sequence). The CDR3 DNA reads as TGTGCCACCAGCAGACCCTCAGGGCGGCCGGGGGACTCTGGGGCCAACGTCCTGACTTTC. Translated: CATSRPSGRPGDSGANVLTF.

This clonotype was picked up many times. The chain links TRBV7-9 to TRBJ2-7, with D maybe TRBD2 (5 bases). V lost 6 bases and J 6 bases, leaving 15 bases between the germline ends. CDR1 is SEHNR, CDR2 FQNEAQ, per germline (reference sequence). The CDR3 consists of 13 residues. CDR3 residues: CASSYAGGFEQYF. CDR3 in DNA: TGTGCCAGCAGTTACGCGGGCGGGTTCGAGCAGTACTTC.

The sample holds many counts of this clonotype. V gene TRBV5-6 combines with J gene TRBJ1-2; TRBD1 is a possible D gene (6 bases). This CDR3 spans 15 amino acids. With 1 base removed from V and 4 bases from J, the gap between germline ends came to 14 bases. Germline V CDR1 and CDR2: SGHDT, YYEEEE. For the CDR3, the DNA is TGTGCCAGCAGCTTGATCTCCTGGGGGCTCTATGGCTACACCTTC. Translation: CASSLISWGLYGYTF.

The table lists this clonotype with many counts. The rearrangement uses TRBV5-6 and TRBJ2-1; no definite D call. Looked up from germline, CDR1 is SGHDT and CDR2 is YYEEEE. The CDR3 has 14 residues. V lost 4 bases to trimming and J lost 6 bases, with 14 bases between them. The CDR3 reads CASSQPRRANEQFF. CDR3 bases: TGTGCCAGCAGCCAGCCTAGACGGGCCAATGAGCAGTTCTTC.

In its sample, this clonotype was seen many times. The chain carries TRBV7-2 and TRBJ2-3, with 7 bases that match TRBD1. The CDR3 consists of 15 residues. After removal of 5 bases from V and 3 bases from J, the junction contained 8 bases not matched to a gene. Per germline, CDR1 SGHTA and CDR2 FQGNSA. CDR3 nucleotide sequence: TGTGCCAGCAGCCAATGGGACAGCATTACAGATACGCAGTATTTT. Its protein product is CASSQWDSITDTQYF.

This clonotype was found a few times. The junction shows a germline mismatch at one end, possibly a read error. The chain joins TRBV27 to TRBJ1-2; 8 nucleotides line up with TRBD1. Germline V CDR1 and CDR2: MNHEY, SMNVEV (reference sequence). The CDR3 runs to 16 residues. The CDR3 DNA reads TGTACCAGCAGAGAGTGGACAGGGAGCTCTAACTATGGCTACACCTTC. This codes for CTSREWTGSSNYGYTF.

This clonotype was detected ten times or more. V is TRBV28 and J is TRBJ2-3; 14 bases line up with TRBD2. Germline V gene data show CDR1 as MDHEN and CDR2 as SYDVKM. V was pared by 2 bases and J by 3 bases, with 1 base of the junction left unmatched. This CDR3 has 16 residues. The CDR3 here is CASSLRTSGRTDTQYF. As DNA, the CDR3 is TGTGCCAGCAGTTTAAGGACTAGCGGGAGGACAGATACGCAGTATTTT.

This clonotype appeared many times. The rearrangement links TRBV28 to TRBJ2-7, with a tentative D call TRBD2 (5 bases). Trimming shortened V by 6 bases and J by 5 bases, and 17 bases separated the two germline ends. CDR3 length: 14 residues. Germline loops: CDR1 MDHEN, CDR2 SYDVKM. CDR3: CASSRTPGSDEQYF. The CDR3 nucleotides read TGTGCCAGCAGCCGAACGCCGGGATCAGACGAGCAGTACTTC.

This clonotype was seen repeatedly, ten times or more. V usage is TRBV20-1 and J usage is TRBJ1-5; D remains unclear. The germline V gene encodes CDR1 DFQATT and CDR2 SNEGSKA (reference sequence). V lost 4 bases to trimming and J lost 7 bases, with 11 bases between them. The CDR3 loop spans 12 amino acids. In nucleotides, the CDR3 is TGCAGTGCTAAGCACTCGGCCCAGCCCCAGCATTTT. It encodes CSAKHSAQPQHF.

This clonotype was found many times. The chain employs TRBV7-3 and TRBJ2-1; TRBD2 matches 10 bases. Trimming took 5 bases from V and 4 from J; bases not matched to a gene: 2. CDR3 length: 14 amino acids. Germline V gives CDR1 SGHTA, CDR2 FQGTGA. Here the CDR3 DNA reads TGTGCCAGCAGCCCACTAGCGGGATACAATGAGCAGTTCTTC. Translation gives CASSPLAGYNEQFF.

The chain joins TRBV28 to TRBJ1-5; TRBD1 agrees at 7 bases. CDR1 and CDR2 (germline): MDHEN, SYDVKM. The J segment lost 5 bases and the V segment lost 2 bases, leaving 9 bases of the junction unmatched. The CDR3 sequence is 16 residues long. CDR3 DNA sequence: TGTGCCAGCAGTTTACCCATTACAGGGGCGGATCAGCCCCAGCATTTT. Protein: CASSLPITGADQPQHF.

This clonotype has ten or more counts. V and J are TRBV5-1 and TRBJ2-1, with no clear D. This CDR3 is 15 amino acids long. Germline V lookup: CDR1 SGHRS, CDR2 YFSETQ. Deletions cut 0 bases from V and 2 bases from J, with 9 bases between. The CDR3 DNA reads as TGCGCCAGCAGCTTGGAACAGATCCCCTACAATGAGCAGTTCTTC. Amino acids: CASSLEQIPYNEQFF.

This chain connects TRBV19 to TRBJ1-5; 7 bases agree with TRBD1. The V gene end was trimmed by 5 bases and the J gene end by 0 bases; junction bases not matched to a gene: 7. This CDR3 is 16 amino acids long. Germline-derived CDR1 and CDR2 are LNHDA and SQIVND (reference sequence). The CDR3 protein is CASSPRTGNSNQPQHF. CDR3 coding DNA: TGTGCCAGTAGTCCCCGGACAGGTAATAGCAATCAGCCCCAGCATTTT.

Only a few counts were recorded for this clonotype. The chain joins TRBV19 to TRBJ1-1; the D gene is possibly TRBD1 (5 bases). CDR1 and CDR2 from the germline V gene are LNHDA and SQIVND (reference sequence). V lost 5 bases, J lost 3 bases, and 13 bases lay in between. CDR3 length: 14 residues. Here the CDR3 reads CASSLRAGHTEAFF. In nucleotides, the CDR3 is TGTGCCAGTAGTCTCCGAGCGGGACACACTGAAGCTTTCTTT.

The chain is built from TRBV5-5 and TRBJ2-5; 9 nucleotides agree with TRBD1. The trim removed 4 bases at V and 4 bases at J, leaving 8 bases unmatched. This CDR3 has 15 residues. CDR1 is SGHKS and CDR2 is YYEKEE in the germline V gene (reference sequence). CDR3 protein: CASSKTGGTGETQYF. DNA for the CDR3: TGTGCCAGCAGCAAGACAGGGGGAACGGGAGAGACCCAGTACTTC.

This clonotype was detected ten times or more. This chain joins TRBV27 and TRBJ2-1; 11 nucleotides agree with TRBD2. Trimming at V came to 5 bases and at J to 3 bases, leaving 6 bases not matched to a gene. Germline V lookup: CDR1 MNHEY, CDR2 SMNVEV (reference sequence). The CDR3 consists of 16 residues. CDR3 sequence reads: CASSQTSGTLYNEQFF. Written as DNA, the CDR3 is TGTGCCAGCAGTCAGACTAGCGGGACTCTCTACAATGAGCAGTTCTTC.

In its sample, this clonotype was seen many times. This chain connects TRBV5-5 to TRBJ1-1; tentative D call: TRBD1 (6 bases). This CDR3 is 17 amino acids long. Trimming shortened V by 5 bases and J by 2 bases, and 22 bases separated the two germline ends. The germline CDR1 and CDR2 sequences are SGHKS and YYEKEE (reference sequence). CDR3 bases: TGTGCCAGCAGTTCCACATCAAAACAGGGTTTCAACACTGAAGCTTTCTTT. Protein: CASSSTSKQGFNTEAFF.

This clonotype was seen more than once but under ten times. V is TRBV19 and J is TRBJ1-5; D uncertain. The germline CDR1 and CDR2 sequences are LNHDA and SQIVND (reference sequence). This CDR3 comprises 13 residues. V was pared by 5 bases and J by 4 bases, with 9 bases between. CDR3 in amino acids: CASSSRMNQPQHF. DNA of the CDR3: TGTGCCAGTAGTTCCAGAATGAATCAGCCCCAGCATTTT.

V usage is TRBV28 and J usage is TRBJ1-1, with D unclear. CDR3 length: 12 residues. The germline V and J ends were trimmed by 2 bases and 7 bases, with 8 bases remaining between them. Germline loops: CDR1 MDHEN, CDR2 SYDVKM. CDR3 residues: CASSLGAREAFF. CDR3 sequence (DNA): TGTGCCAGCAGTTTAGGAGCCCGTGAAGCTTTCTTT.

This chain joins TRBV7-9 and TRBJ2-1; 8 bases line up with TRBD2. The CDR3 covers 16 residues. Germline loops: CDR1 SEHNR, CDR2 FQNEAQ (reference sequence). V lost 0 bases to trimming and J lost 6 bases; unmatched junction nucleotides: 7. The CDR3 here is CASSLAPGGVGNEQFF. Written as DNA, the CDR3 is TGTGCCAGCAGCTTAGCGCCGGGGGGGGTGGGCAATGAGCAGTTCTTC.

This clonotype has ten or more counts. V is TRBV28 and J is TRBJ2-2, with 10 bases fitting TRBD1. CDR1 is MDHEN and CDR2 is SYDVKM in the germline V gene. The CDR3 covers 16 residues. V trimming: 1 base; J trimming: 4 bases; junction bases outside the gene matches: 3. CDR3 coding DNA: TGTGCCAGCAGTTTATTTCGGACAGGGGGCACCGGGGAGCTGTTTTTT. Translated: CASSLFRTGGTGELFF.